What follows are 8 T cell receptor beta chains derived from one specimen sequenced in a study of T cell changes during pregnancy in multiple sclerosis. TCRdb's copy holds only in-frame clones and misses some; the assay was immunoSEQ multiplex PCR. The sample consists of 30,000 to 50,000 clones, about 90% of them appearing once. The sample consisted of CD4+ T cells from peripheral blood mononuclear cells, taken in the third trimester of pregnancy. The receptors here all came from a female donor in good health, enrolled as a control in a pregnancy study.

The chain combines TRBV28 with TRBJ2-3; 7 bases align to TRBD2. The V segment lost 5 bases and the J segment 0 bases; nucleotides outside the gene matches: 8. This CDR3 contains 16 residues. CDR1 and CDR2 from the germline V gene are MDHEN and SYDVKM. The CDR3 spells CASSPRGAGSTDTQYF. As DNA, the CDR3 is TGTGCCAGCAGTCCCCGCGGAGCGGGAAGCACAGATACGCAGTATTTT. The variable domain in full, with the rest retrieved from reference TRBV28 and TRBJ2-3, is DVKVTQSSRYLVKRTGEKVFLECVQDMDHENMFWYRQDPGLGLRLIYFSYDVKMKEKGDIPEGYSVSREKKERFSLILESASTNQTSMYLCASSPRGAGSTDTQYFGPGTRLTVL.

The rearrangement joins TRBV5-4 to TRBJ2-1; D unresolved. The ends were cut back, 4 bases at V and 4 bases at J, with 9 bases in the middle. The CDR3 contains 13 residues. Germline V gene data show CDR1 as SGHNT and CDR2 as YYREEE (reference sequence). The DNA of the CDR3 is TGTGCCAGCAGCCCCCTCTCTTACAATGAGCAGTTCTTC. Encoded protein: CASSPLSYNEQFF.

This chain links TRBV18 with TRBJ1-2; no definite D call. Germline lookup yields CDR1 KGHSH and CDR2 LQKENI. V was cut by 8 bases and J by 0 bases, with 19 bases left in between. This CDR3 comprises 16 residues. The CDR3 sequence is CASRPEAARPNYGYTF. CDR3 DNA: TGTGCCAGCCGACCTGAAGCGGCCAGGCCTAACTATGGCTACACCTTC. The full variable domain, rest sourced from reference TRBV18 and TRBJ1-2, is NAGVMQNPRHLVRRRGQEARLRCSPMKGHSHVYWYRQLPEEGLKFMVYLQKENIIDESGMPKERFSAEFPKEGPSILRIQQVVRGDSAAYFCASRPEAARPNYGYTFGSGTRLTVV.

This clone was detected only a few times. The chain recombines TRBV18 with TRBJ1-5, with D tentatively TRBD1 (6 bases). Germline-derived CDR1 and CDR2 are KGHSH and LQKENI. V lost 4 bases and J 1 base, leaving 11 bases between the germline ends. This CDR3 contains 15 residues. The CDR3 DNA follows: TGTGCCAGCTCACGCACAGGGTTGAGCAATCAGCCCCAGCATTTT. It encodes CASSRTGLSNQPQHF.

With respect to this clone: This same CDR3 is encoded by further DNA sequences in the sample. The chain has TRBV30 and TRBJ2-7; maybe TRBD2 (5 bases). The CDR3 contains 14 residues. Trimming left V 1 base short and J 1 base short, with 11 bases between. The germline gives CDR1 GTSNPN, CDR2 SVGIG (reference sequence). This CDR3 is CAWSGHRGSYEQYF. The CDR3 region has the DNA TGTGCCTGGAGTGGCCACCGAGGGTCCTACGAGCAGTACTTC.

The chain recombines TRBV10-3 with TRBJ1-6; D possibly corresponds to TRBD1 (5 bases). V dropped 3 bases and J dropped 10 bases, with 13 bases sitting between them. The CDR3 has 14 amino acids. The germline V gene encodes CDR1 ENHRY and CDR2 SYGVKD. The CDR3 reads CAISDGRVRSPLHF. The CDR3 region has the DNA TGTGCCATCAGTGACGGCAGGGTGAGATCACCCCTCCACTTT.

The genes are TRBV6-5 and TRBJ2-7; TRBD1 might be the D (6 bases). Trimming pared 5 bases from V and 3 bases from J, leaving 14 bases between. The CDR3 length is 14 residues. Germline V gene data show CDR1 as MNHEY and CDR2 as SVGAGI. The CDR3 DNA follows: TGTGCCAGCAGTCAATGGGACAAGTTCTACGAGCAGTACTTC. Its protein is CASSQWDKFYEQYF.

The chain has TRBV10-1 and TRBJ2-3; D may be TRBD1 (7 bases). V was shortened by 9 bases and J by 10 bases, with 26 bases between the two germline ends. The V gene's germline CDR1 is WNHNN and CDR2 SYGVQD (reference sequence). The CDR3 has 15 residues. CDR3 bases: TGCGCCAGTAGTCCAGGGGGGCTCCCGGCCGTCGCGCAGTATTTT. Protein: CASSPGGLPAVAQYF.